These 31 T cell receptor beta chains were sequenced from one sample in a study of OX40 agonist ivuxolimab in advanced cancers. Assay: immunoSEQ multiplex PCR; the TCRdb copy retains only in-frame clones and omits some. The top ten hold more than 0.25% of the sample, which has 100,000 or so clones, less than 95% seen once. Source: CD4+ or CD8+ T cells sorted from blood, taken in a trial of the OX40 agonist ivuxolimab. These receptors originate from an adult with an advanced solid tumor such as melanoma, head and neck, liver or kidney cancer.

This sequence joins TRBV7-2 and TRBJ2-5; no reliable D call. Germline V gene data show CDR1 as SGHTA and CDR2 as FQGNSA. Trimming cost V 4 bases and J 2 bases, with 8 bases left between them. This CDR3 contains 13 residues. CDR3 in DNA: TGTGCCAGCAGCTCCACCCCTCAAGAGACCCAGTACTTC. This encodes CASSSTPQETQYF.

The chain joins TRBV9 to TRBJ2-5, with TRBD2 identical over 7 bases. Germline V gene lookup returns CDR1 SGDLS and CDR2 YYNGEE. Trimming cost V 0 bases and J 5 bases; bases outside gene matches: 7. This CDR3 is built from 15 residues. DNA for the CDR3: TGTGCCAGCAGCGTAGAATCGCGGGAGTGGGAGACCCAGTACTTC. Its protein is CASSVESREWETQYF.

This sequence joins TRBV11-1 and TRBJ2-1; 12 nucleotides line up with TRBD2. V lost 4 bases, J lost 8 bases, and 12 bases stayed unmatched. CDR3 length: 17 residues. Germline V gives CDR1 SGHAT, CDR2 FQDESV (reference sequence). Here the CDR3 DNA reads TGTGCCAGCAGCTCAGGACTAGCGGGACGAGCGAGGGATGAGCAGTTCTTC. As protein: CASSSGLAGRARDEQFF.

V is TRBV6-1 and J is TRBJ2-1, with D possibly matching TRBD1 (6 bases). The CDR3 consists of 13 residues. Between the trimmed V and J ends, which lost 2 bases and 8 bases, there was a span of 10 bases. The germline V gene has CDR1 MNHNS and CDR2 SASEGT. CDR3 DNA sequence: TGTGCCAGCAGTGAACAGGGGATCTATGAGCAGTTCTTC. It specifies CASSEQGIYEQFF.

Written as DNA, the CDR3 is TGTGCCAGCAGCTACAGGGGGACAGGGACAGATACGCAGTATTTT. Translating gives CASSYRGTGTDTQYF. V gene TRBV7-9 combines with J gene TRBJ2-3; 9 nucleotides agree with TRBD1. The CDR3 has 15 residues. J lost 3 bases, V lost 4 bases, and 5 bases had no gene match. CDR1 is SEHNR, CDR2 FQNEAQ, per germline (reference sequence).

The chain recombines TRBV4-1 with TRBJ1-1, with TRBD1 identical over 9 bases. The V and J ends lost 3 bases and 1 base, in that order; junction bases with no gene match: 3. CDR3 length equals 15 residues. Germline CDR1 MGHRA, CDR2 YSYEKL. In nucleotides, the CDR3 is TGCGCCAGCAGCCAGGGGGACAGGGAGAACACTGAAGCTTTCTTT. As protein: CASSQGDRENTEAFF.

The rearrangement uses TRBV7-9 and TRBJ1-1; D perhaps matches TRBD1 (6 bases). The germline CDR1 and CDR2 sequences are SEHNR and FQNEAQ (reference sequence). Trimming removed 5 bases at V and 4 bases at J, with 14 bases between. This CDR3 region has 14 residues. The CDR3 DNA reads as TGTGCCAGCAGCCCTCCGGGCAGGGGCACTGAAGCTTTCTTT. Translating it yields CASSPPGRGTEAFF.

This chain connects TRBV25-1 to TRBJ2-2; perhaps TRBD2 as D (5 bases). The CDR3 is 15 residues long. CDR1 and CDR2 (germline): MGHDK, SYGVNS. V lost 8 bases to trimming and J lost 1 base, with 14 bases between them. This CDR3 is CASPLLARNTGELFF. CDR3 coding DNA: TGTGCCAGCCCCCTCTTAGCGAGGAACACCGGGGAGCTGTTTTTT.

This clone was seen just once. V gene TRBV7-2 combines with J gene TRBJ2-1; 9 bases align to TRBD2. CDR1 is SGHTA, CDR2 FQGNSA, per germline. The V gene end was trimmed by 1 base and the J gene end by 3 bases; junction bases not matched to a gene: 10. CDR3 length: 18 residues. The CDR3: CASSLVAGGPSFYNEQFF. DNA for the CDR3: TGTGCCAGCAGCTTAGTTGCGGGAGGGCCCTCTTTCTACAATGAGCAGTTCTTC.

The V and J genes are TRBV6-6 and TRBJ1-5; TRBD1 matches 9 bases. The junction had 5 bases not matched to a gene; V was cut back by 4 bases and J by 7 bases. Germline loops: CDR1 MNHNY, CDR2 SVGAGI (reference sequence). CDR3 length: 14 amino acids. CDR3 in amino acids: CASSSQGAEQPQHF. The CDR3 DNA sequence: TGTGCCAGCAGTTCACAGGGGGCAGAGCAGCCCCAGCATTTT.

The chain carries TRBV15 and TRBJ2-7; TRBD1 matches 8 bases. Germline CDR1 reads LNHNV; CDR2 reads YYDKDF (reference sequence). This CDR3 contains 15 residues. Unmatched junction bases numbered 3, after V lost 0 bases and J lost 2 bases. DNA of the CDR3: TGTGCCACCAGCAGAGATCAGGACAGGGCCTACGAGCAGTACTTC. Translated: CATSRDQDRAYEQYF.

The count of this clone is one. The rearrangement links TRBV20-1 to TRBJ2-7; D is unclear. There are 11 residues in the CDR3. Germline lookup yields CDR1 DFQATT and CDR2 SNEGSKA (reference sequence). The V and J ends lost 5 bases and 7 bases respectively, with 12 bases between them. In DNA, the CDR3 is TGCAGTGCTTACGCTCTGGGAGAGCAGTACTTC. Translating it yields CSAYALGEQYF.

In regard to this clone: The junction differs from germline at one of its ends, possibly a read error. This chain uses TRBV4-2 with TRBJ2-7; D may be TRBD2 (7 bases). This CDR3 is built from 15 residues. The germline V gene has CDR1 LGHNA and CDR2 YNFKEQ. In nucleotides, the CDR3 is TGTGCCAGCAGTCAAGGGGGGACTACCGTATACGAGCAGTACTTC. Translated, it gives CASSQGGTTVYEQYF.

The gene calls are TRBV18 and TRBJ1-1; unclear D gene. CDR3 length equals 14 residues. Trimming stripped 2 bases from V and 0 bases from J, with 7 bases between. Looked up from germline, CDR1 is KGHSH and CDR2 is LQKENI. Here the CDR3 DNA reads TGTGCCAGCTCACCAGTTGGAGTGAACACTGAAGCTTTCTTT. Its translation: CASSPVGVNTEAFF. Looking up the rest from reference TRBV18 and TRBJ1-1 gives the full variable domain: NAGVMQNPRHLVRRRGQEARLRCSPMKGHSHVYWYRQLPEEGLKFMVYLQKENIIDESGMPKERFSAEFPKEGPSILRIQQVVRGDSAAYFCASSPVGVNTEAFFGQGTRLTVV.

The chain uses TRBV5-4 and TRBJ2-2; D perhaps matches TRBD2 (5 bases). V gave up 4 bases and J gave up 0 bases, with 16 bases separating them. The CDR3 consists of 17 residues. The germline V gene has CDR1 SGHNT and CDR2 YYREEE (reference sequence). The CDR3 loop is CASSPPGTGTNTGELFF. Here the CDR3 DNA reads TGTGCCAGCAGCCCCCCGGGCACGGGGACGAACACCGGGGAGCTGTTTTTT.

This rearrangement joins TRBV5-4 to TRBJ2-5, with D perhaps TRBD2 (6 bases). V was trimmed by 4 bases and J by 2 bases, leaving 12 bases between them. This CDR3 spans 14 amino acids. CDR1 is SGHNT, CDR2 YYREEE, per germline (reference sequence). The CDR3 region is CASSPLGRQETQYF. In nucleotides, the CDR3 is TGTGCCAGCAGCCCACTCGGGAGACAAGAGACCCAGTACTTC.

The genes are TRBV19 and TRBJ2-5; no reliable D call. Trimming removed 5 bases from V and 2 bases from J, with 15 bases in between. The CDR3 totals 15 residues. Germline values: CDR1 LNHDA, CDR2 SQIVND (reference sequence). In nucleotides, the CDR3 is TGTGCCAGTAGTCCAGCACCGGGCCTACAAGAGACCCAGTACTTC. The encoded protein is CASSPAPGLQETQYF.

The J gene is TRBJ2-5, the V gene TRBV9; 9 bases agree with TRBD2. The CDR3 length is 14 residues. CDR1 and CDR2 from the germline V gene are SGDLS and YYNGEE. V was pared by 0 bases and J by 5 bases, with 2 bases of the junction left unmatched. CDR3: CASSVGTSVETQYF. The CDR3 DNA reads TGTGCCAGCAGCGTAGGGACTAGCGTGGAGACCCAGTACTTC. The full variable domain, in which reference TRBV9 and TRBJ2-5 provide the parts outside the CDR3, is DSGVTQTPKHLITATGQRVTLRCSPRSGDLSVYWYQQSLDQGLQFLIQYYNGEERAKGNILERFSAQQFPDLHSELNLSSLELGDSALYFCASSVGTSVETQYFGPGTRLLVL.

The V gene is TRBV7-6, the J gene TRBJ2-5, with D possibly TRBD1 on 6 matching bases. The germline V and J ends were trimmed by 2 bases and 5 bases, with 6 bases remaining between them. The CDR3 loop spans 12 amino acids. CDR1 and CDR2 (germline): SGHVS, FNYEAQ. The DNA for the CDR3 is TGTGCCAGCAGCTTAAGGGGGGAGACCCAGTACTTC. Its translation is CASSLRGETQYF.

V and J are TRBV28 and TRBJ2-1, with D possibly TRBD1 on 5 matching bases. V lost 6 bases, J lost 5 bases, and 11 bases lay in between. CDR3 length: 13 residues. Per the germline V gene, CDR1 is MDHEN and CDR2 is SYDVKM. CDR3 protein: CASSKDTNNEQFF. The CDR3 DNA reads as TGTGCCAGCAGCAAGGACACGAACAATGAGCAGTTCTTC.

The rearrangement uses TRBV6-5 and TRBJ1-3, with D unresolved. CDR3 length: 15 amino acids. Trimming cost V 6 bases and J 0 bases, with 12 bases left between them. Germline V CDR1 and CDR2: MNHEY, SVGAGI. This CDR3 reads CASSLDGFSGNTIYF. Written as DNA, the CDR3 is TGTGCCAGCAGCCTGGACGGGTTCTCTGGAAACACCATATATTTT.

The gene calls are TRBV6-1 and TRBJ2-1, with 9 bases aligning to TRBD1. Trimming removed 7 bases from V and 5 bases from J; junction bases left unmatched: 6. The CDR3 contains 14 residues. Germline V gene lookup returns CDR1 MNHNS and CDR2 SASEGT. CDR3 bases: TGTGCCAGCATCACCGGGACAGGGAACAATGAGCAGTTCTTC. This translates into CASITGTGNNEQFF.

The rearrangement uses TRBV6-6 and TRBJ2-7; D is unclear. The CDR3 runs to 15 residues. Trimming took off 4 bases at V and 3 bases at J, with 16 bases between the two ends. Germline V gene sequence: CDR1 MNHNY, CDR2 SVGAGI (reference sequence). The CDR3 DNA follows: TGTGCCAGCAGTTCCCGGCTCCAGGTAGACTACGAGCAGTACTTC. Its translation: CASSSRLQVDYEQYF.

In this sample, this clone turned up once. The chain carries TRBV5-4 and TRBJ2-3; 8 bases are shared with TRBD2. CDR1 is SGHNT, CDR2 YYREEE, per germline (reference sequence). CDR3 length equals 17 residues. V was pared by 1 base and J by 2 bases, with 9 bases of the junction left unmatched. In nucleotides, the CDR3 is TGTGCCAGCAGCTTGTACGGGAGGGCCGGGGCCACAGATACGCAGTATTTT. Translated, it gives CASSLYGRAGATDTQYF. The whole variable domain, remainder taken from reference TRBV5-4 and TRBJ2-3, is ETGVTQSPTHLIKTRGQQVTLRCSSQSGHNTVSWYQQALGQGPQFIFQYYREEENGRGNFPPRFSGLQFPNYSSELNVNALELDDSALYLCASSLYGRAGATDTQYFGPGTRLTVL.

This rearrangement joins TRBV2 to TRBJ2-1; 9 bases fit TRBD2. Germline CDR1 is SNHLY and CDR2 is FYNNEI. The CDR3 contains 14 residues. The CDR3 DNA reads TGTGCTGGGACGCGGGAGGGCCGAGCAAATGAGCAGTTCTTC. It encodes CAGTREGRANEQFF.

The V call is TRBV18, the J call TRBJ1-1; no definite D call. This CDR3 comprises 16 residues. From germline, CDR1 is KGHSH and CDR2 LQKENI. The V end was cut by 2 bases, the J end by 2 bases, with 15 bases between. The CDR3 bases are TGTGCCAGCTCACCAAATCGCCAAAGAATTAACACTGAAGCTTTCTTT. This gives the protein CASSPNRQRINTEAFF.

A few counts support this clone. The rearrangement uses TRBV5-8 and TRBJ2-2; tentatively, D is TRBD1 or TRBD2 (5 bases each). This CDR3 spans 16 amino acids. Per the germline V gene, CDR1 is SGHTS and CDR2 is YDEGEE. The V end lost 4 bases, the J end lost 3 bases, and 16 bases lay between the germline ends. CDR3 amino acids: CASSPLRDGHTGELFF. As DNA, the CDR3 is TGTGCCAGCAGCCCCCTCCGGGACGGACACACCGGGGAGCTGTTTTTT.

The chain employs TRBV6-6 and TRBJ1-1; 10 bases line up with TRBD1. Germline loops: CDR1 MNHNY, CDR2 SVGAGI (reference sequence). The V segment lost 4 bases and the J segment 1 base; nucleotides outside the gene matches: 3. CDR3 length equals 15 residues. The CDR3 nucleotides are TGTGCCAGCAGTTCCCGGGACAGGGGGAACACTGAAGCTTTCTTT. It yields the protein CASSSRDRGNTEAFF.

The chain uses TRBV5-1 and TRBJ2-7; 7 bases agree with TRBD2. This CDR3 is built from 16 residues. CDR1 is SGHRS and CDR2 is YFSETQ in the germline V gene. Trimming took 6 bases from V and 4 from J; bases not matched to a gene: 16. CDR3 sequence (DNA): TGCGCCAGCATGCCGAGCGGGAACAACCGCCCTTACGAGCAGTACTTC. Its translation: CASMPSGNNRPYEQYF.

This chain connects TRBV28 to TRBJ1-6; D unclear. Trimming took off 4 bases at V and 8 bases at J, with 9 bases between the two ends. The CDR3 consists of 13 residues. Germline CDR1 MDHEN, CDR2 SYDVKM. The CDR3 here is CASSSDRYSPLHF. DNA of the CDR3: TGTGCCAGCAGTTCCGATCGATATTCACCCCTCCACTTT.

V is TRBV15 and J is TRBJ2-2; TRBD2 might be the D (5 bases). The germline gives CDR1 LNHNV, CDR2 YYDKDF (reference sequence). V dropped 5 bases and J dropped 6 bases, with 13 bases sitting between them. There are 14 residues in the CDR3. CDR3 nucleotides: TGTGCCACCAGCGGAGCTAGCTTTTCCGGGGAGCTGTTTTTT. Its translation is CATSGASFSGELFF.